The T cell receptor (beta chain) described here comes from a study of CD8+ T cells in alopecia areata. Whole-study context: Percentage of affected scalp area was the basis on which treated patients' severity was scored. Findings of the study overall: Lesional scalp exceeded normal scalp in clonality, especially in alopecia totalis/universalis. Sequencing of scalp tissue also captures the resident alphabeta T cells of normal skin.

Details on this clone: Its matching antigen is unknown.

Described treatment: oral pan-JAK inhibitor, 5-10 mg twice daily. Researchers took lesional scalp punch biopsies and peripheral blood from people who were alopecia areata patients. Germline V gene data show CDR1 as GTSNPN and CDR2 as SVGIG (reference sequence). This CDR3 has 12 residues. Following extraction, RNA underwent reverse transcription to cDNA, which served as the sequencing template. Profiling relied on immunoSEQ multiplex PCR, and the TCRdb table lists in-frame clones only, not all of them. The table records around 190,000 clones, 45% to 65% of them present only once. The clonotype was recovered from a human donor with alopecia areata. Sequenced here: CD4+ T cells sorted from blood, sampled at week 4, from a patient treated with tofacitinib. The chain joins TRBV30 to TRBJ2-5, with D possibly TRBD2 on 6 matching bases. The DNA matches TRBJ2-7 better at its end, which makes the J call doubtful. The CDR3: CAWTSDSYEQYF. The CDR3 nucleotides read TGTGCCTGGACTAGCGACTCCTACGAGCAGTACTTC.